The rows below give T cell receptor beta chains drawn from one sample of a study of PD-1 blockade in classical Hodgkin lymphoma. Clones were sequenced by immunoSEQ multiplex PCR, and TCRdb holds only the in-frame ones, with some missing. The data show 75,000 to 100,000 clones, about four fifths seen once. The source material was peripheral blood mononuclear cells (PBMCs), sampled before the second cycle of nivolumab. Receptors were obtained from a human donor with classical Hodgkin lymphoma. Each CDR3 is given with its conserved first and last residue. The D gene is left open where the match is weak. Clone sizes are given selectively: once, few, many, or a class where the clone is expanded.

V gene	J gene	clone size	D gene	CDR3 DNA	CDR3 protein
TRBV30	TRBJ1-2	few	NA	TGTGCCTGGAGCAAGACAGGCAGGGGCTATGGCTACACCTTC	CAWSKTGRGYGYTF
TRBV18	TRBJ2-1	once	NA	TGTGCCAGCTCACCTCAGGATGAGCAGTTCTTC	CASSPQDEQFF
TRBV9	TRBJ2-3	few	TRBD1	TGTGCCAGCAGCGAGTGGACAGGGCGGACAGATACGCAGTATTTT	CASSEWTGRTDTQYF
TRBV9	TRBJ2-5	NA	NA	TGTGCCAGCAGCGCCTCAGGGGAGACCCAGTACTTC	CASSASGETQYF
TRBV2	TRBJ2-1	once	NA	TGTGCCAGCAGTAACTCTGAGAGCCGGGGAGAGCAGTTCTTC	CASSNSESRGEQFF
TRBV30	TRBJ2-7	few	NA	TGTGCCTGGACCCTCGGGAGTGACTACGAGCAGTACTTC	CAWTLGSDYEQYF
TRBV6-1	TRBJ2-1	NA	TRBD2	TGTGCCAGCTTACTAGCGGGAGGCTGGTATGAGCAGTTCTTC	CASLLAGGWYEQFF
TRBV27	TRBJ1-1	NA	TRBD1	TGTGCCAGCAAGGAAGGGGGACAGATAGAGGTGAACACTGAAGCTTTCTTT	CASKEGGQIEVNTEAFF
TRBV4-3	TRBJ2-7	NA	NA	TGCGCCAGCAGCCAAGATCGAGCGGGGGACAGCTCCTACGAGCAGTACTTC	CASSQDRAGDSSYEQYF
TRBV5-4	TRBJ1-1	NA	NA	TGTGCCAGCAGCTTGAGGGTTGACACTGAAGCTTTCTTT	CASSLRVDTEAFF
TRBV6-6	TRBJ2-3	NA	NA	TGTGCCAGCAGTTACTTCCCAGATACGCAGTATTTT	CASSYFPDTQYF
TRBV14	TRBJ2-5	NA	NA	TGTGCCAGCAGCGGCATTCAACCGGGACCCGGCCAAGAGACCCAGTACTTC	CASSGIQPGPGQETQYF
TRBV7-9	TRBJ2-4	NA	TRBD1	TGTGCCAGCAGCAGAGGCCGGACAGGGTCCAAAAACATTCAGTACTTC	CASSRGRTGSKNIQYF
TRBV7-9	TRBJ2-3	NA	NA	TGTGCCAGCAGCTTAGGACAGATTAGCACAGATACGCAGTATTTT	CASSLGQISTDTQYF
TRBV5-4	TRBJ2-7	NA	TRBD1	TGTGCCAGCAGCCAGGGGGCGGGCTTCTCCTACGAGCAGTACTTC	CASSQGAGFSYEQYF
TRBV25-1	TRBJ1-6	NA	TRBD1	TGTGCCAGCAGTGGAGGACAGGGTCAGAGCTCCTATAATTCACCCCTCCACTTT	CASSGGQGQSSYNSPLHF
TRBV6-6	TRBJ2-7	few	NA	TGTGCCAGCAGTTACGGCGGGACCTACGAGCAGTACTTC	CASSYGGTYEQYF
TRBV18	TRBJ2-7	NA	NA	TGTGCCAGCTCACCGCTGGACAAAAACGAGCAGTACTTC	CASSPLDKNEQYF
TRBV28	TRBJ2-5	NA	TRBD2	TGTGCCAGCAGTCCCAGCGGCGGGAGGGGGGAGACCCAGTACTTC	CASSPSGGRGETQYF
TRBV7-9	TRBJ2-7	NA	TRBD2	TGTGCCAGCAGCAGCGGGAGTCTTTCGGGCGAGCAGTACTTC	CASSSGSLSGEQYF
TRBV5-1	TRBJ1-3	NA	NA	TGCGCCAGCAGCTTGGTGGGGGATCCATGGCGGAACACCATATATTTT	CASSLVGDPWRNTIYF
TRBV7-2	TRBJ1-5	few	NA	TGTGCCAGCAGCTTAGAATCGGTTCAGGGAAGCAATCAGCCCCAGCATTTT	CASSLESVQGSNQPQHF